A selection of T cell receptor beta chains follows, all from one sample in a study of T cells after yellow fever vaccination. Using its own MiXCR run on the 5' RACE reads, TCRdb lists one record per CDR3 protein. This sample has hundreds of thousands of distinct CDR3 sequences, with approximately 13% found just once. The specimen comprised PBMCs, sampled on the day of the yellow fever booster vaccination. Source of these receptors: a man younger than 45 who received the YFV17D yellow fever vaccine. The CDR3 runs from the conserved cysteine through the conserved F or W. A D gene is named only where the DNA matches it firmly. A row's size may be missing; if present it is once, few, many or a size class.

v_call: TRBV20-1
j_call: TRBJ2-5
clone_size: few
d_call: TRBD2
cdr3_length: 16
cdr3_aa: CSAWLAGGPNQETQYF
cdr3_nt: TGCAGTGCTTGGTTAGCGGGAGGTCCGAACCAAGAGACCCAGTACTTC

v_call: TRBV6-2/TRBV6-3
j_call: TRBJ2-7
clone_size: few
d_call: TRBD2
cdr3_length: 17
cdr3_aa: CASSYSASGSQIYEQYF
cdr3_nt: TGTGCCAGCAGTTACTCGGCTAGCGGGAGCCAGATCTACGAGCAGTACTTC

v_call: TRBV30
j_call: TRBJ2-1
clone_size: few
d_call: NA
cdr3_length: 13
cdr3_aa: CAWSVNLYNEQFF
cdr3_nt: TGTGCCTGGAGTGTGAATCTCTACAATGAGCAGTTCTTC

v_call: TRBV20-1
j_call: TRBJ2-7
clone_size: many
d_call: NA
cdr3_length: 12
cdr3_aa: CSARRGPYEQYF
cdr3_nt: TGCAGTGCTAGGCGGGGTCCCTACGAGCAGTACTTC

v_call: TRBV12-3/TRBV12-4
j_call: TRBJ2-1
clone_size: many
d_call: NA
cdr3_length: 12
cdr3_aa: CASRRPSNEQFF
cdr3_nt: TGTGCCAGCCGGCGTCCTAGCAATGAGCAGTTCTTC

v_call: TRBV6-2/TRBV6-3
j_call: TRBJ1-1
clone_size: NA
d_call: NA
cdr3_length: 15
cdr3_aa: CASSPAGIQSTEAFF
cdr3_nt: TGTGCCAGCAGTCCAGCCGGAATACAGAGTACTGAAGCTTTCTTT

v_call: TRBV5-1
j_call: TRBJ2-5
clone_size: NA
d_call: NA
cdr3_length: 13
cdr3_aa: CASSFHIGETQYF
cdr3_nt: TGCGCCAGCAGCTTTCATATAGGAGAGACCCAGTACTTC

v_call: TRBV7-2
j_call: TRBJ2-3
clone_size: NA
d_call: NA
cdr3_length: 14
cdr3_aa: CASSLTSSADTQYF
cdr3_nt: TGTGCCAGCAGCTTGACTTCTAGCGCAGATACGCAGTATTTT

v_call: TRBV12-3/TRBV12-4
j_call: TRBJ1-4
clone_size: few
d_call: NA
cdr3_length: 15
cdr3_aa: CASSPDGTGGEKLFF
cdr3_nt: TGTGCCAGCAGTCCGGATGGGACGGGGGGGGAAAAACTGTTTTTT

v_call: TRBV12-3/TRBV12-4
j_call: TRBJ2-3
clone_size: few
d_call: TRBD2
cdr3_length: 14
cdr3_aa: CASSFLSGQATQYF
cdr3_nt: TGTGCCAGCAGTTTTCTTAGCGGGCAGGCTACGCAGTATTTT

v_call: TRBV6-5
j_call: TRBJ2-1
clone_size: few
d_call: TRBD2
cdr3_length: 16
cdr3_aa: CASSYSTAGVYNEQFF
cdr3_nt: TGTGCCAGCAGTTACTCGACAGCGGGAGTATACAATGAGCAGTTCTTC

v_call: TRBV4-3
j_call: TRBJ2-4
clone_size: NA
d_call: NA
cdr3_length: 15
cdr3_aa: CASSQDFARENIQYF
cdr3_nt: TGCGCCAGCAGCCAAGATTTCGCTAGAGAAAACATTCAGTACTTC

v_call: TRBV7-9
j_call: TRBJ2-1
clone_size: few
d_call: TRBD2
cdr3_length: 13
cdr3_aa: CASAASGTDEQFF
cdr3_nt: TGTGCCAGCGCCGCTAGCGGGACCGATGAGCAGTTCTTC

v_call: TRBV5-4
j_call: TRBJ2-3
clone_size: few
d_call: TRBD2
cdr3_length: 14
cdr3_aa: CASSRGEVADTQYF
cdr3_nt: TGTGCCAGCAGCCGGGGGGAGGTCGCAGATACGCAGTATTTT

v_call: TRBV6-1
j_call: TRBJ2-1
clone_size: few
d_call: NA
cdr3_length: 15
cdr3_aa: CASGEDRDWNNEQFF
cdr3_nt: TGTGCCAGCGGGGAGGACCGGGACTGGAACAATGAGCAGTTCTTC

v_call: TRBV7-2
j_call: TRBJ1-3
clone_size: NA
d_call: NA
cdr3_length: 16
cdr3_aa: CASSRETGGYGNTIYF
cdr3_nt: TGTGCCAGCAGCCGAGAGACGGGGGGCTATGGAAACACCATATATTTT

v_call: TRBV29-1
j_call: TRBJ2-3
clone_size: NA
d_call: TRBD1
cdr3_length: 13
cdr3_aa: CSTRTGGTDTQYF
cdr3_nt: TGCAGCACTCGCACAGGGGGAACAGATACGCAGTATTTT

v_call: TRBV9
j_call: TRBJ2-1
clone_size: NA
d_call: TRBD1
cdr3_length: 16
cdr3_aa: CASSATGTGGYNEQFF
cdr3_nt: TGTGCCAGCAGCGCCACCGGGACAGGGGGCTACAATGAGCAGTTCTTC

v_call: TRBV5-1
j_call: TRBJ2-5
clone_size: few
d_call: NA
cdr3_length: 13
cdr3_aa: CASSSGVEETQYF
cdr3_nt: TGCGCCAGCAGCTCTGGAGTGGAAGAGACCCAGTACTTC

v_call: TRBV20-1
j_call: TRBJ2-7
clone_size: NA
d_call: TRBD2
cdr3_length: 17
cdr3_aa: CSAINPTSGSMWYEQYF
cdr3_nt: TGCAGTGCTATAAACCCGACTAGCGGGAGTATGTGGTACGAGCAGTACTTC

v_call: TRBV19
j_call: TRBJ1-4
clone_size: NA
d_call: NA
cdr3_length: 13
cdr3_aa: CASTVQVNEKLFF
cdr3_nt: TGTGCCAGTACGGTGCAGGTTAATGAAAAACTGTTTTTT

v_call: TRBV28
j_call: TRBJ1-4
clone_size: few
d_call: NA
cdr3_length: 15
cdr3_aa: CASSSMIATNEKLFF
cdr3_nt: TGTGCCAGCAGTTCGATGATTGCAACTAATGAAAAACTGTTTTTT

v_call: TRBV14
j_call: TRBJ1-3
clone_size: many
d_call: NA
cdr3_length: 16
cdr3_aa: CASSQMWKTSGNTIYF
cdr3_nt: TGTGCCAGCAGCCAAATGTGGAAGACCTCTGGAAACACCATATATTTT

v_call: TRBV7-6
j_call: TRBJ2-7
clone_size: many
d_call: NA
cdr3_length: 14
cdr3_aa: CASSLAGGAYEQYF
cdr3_nt: TGTGCCAGCAGCTTAGCGGGGGGTGCCTACGAGCAGTACTTC

v_call: TRBV5-1
j_call: TRBJ2-6
clone_size: few
d_call: NA
cdr3_length: 16
cdr3_aa: CASSLTGSLEANVLTF
cdr3_nt: TGCGCCAGCAGCTTGACAGGGTCTCTTGAGGCCAACGTCCTGACTTTC

v_call: TRBV5-6
j_call: TRBJ2-3
clone_size: few
d_call: TRBD2
cdr3_length: 15
cdr3_aa: CASSIRLAERDTQYF
cdr3_nt: TGTGCCAGCAGCATACGGCTAGCGGAGCGGGATACGCAGTATTTT

v_call: TRBV20-1
j_call: TRBJ2-3
clone_size: NA
d_call: NA
cdr3_length: 17
cdr3_aa: CCARPLGDTRGEDTQYF
cdr3_nt: TGCTGTGCTAGACCCTTAGGGGATACTCGAGGGGAGGATACGCAGTATTTT

v_call: TRBV18
j_call: TRBJ1-2
clone_size: NA
d_call: NA
cdr3_length: 16
cdr3_aa: CASSPAPTRSNYGYTF
cdr3_nt: TGTGCCAGCTCACCCGCCCCGACACGTTCTAACTATGGCTACACCTTC

v_call: TRBV7-6
j_call: TRBJ2-2
clone_size: few
d_call: TRBD2
cdr3_length: 16
cdr3_aa: CASSLGLGLASGELFF
cdr3_nt: TGTGCCAGCAGCTTGGGGCTGGGACTAGCCTCCGGGGAGCTGTTTTTT

v_call: TRBV20-1
j_call: TRBJ2-1
clone_size: NA
d_call: TRBD2
cdr3_length: 16
cdr3_aa: CSALGLAGGPYNEQFF
cdr3_nt: TGCAGTGCCCTGGGACTAGCGGGAGGGCCTTACAATGAGCAGTTCTTC